Listed here are 11 T cell receptor beta chains from one sample, sequenced in a study of T cells in Graves' hyperthyroidism and ophthalmopathy (dated by TCRdb to 2018 to 2020). Library creation used multiplex PCR. Sequencing was carried out with an Illumina HiSeq 2000. The TCR beta CDR3 regions were amplified from RNA transcripts. The first round of RT-PCR for the TCR CDR3 was performed with the HTBI primer set and the Qiagen OneStep RT-PCR kit. Clones were called with MiXCR by TCRdb after fastp trimmed the public reads at Q25, and only in-frame beta chains were retained. Entries that share a CDR3 protein sequence are merged under the most common genes and DNA. This sample has under 300,000 distinct CDR3 sequences in its table, and about 20% of those were observed once. The ten largest clones represent approximately 60% of the sample. Sequenced: blood. All receptors come from a young man with Graves' ophthalmopathy.

In its sample, this clonotype was seen a few times. The chain carries TRBV15 and TRBJ1-2; 9 bases agree with TRBD1. Germline V gene lookup returns CDR1 LNHNV and CDR2 YYDKDF (reference sequence). The V gene end was trimmed by 4 bases and the J gene end by 4 bases; junction bases not matched to a gene: 7. This CDR3 contains 15 residues. Here the CDR3 reads CATSTFRTGVYGYTF. The DNA of the CDR3 is TGTGCCACCAGCACCTTCCGGACAGGGGTCTATGGCTACACCTTC. Full variable domain (outside the CDR3, taken from reference TRBV15 and TRBJ1-2): DAMVIQNPRYQVTQFGKPVTLSCSQTLNHNVMYWYQQKSSQAPKLLFHYYDKDFNNEADTPDNFQSRRPNTSFCFLDIRSPGLGDTAMYLCATSTFRTGVYGYTFGSGTRLTVV.

Concerning this clonotype itself: An end of the junction does not agree with germline; a read error may underlie this. The V gene is TRBV2, the J gene TRBJ2-1, with D perhaps matching TRBD2 (5 bases). CDR1 is SNHLY, CDR2 FYNNEI, per germline. The CDR3 spans 14 residues. The CDR3 loop is CVSRRALSYNEQFF. The CDR3 nucleotides read TGTGTCAGCAGGCGGGCGCTCTCCTACAATGAGCAGTTCTTC.

This clonotype has a handful of counts. This chain links TRBV6-1 with TRBJ2-1; no clear D. This CDR3 has 14 residues. Per germline, CDR1 MNHNS and CDR2 SASEGT. V lost 5 bases to trimming and J lost 4 bases, with 12 bases between them. CDR3 in amino acids: CASSPDPLYNEQFF. The CDR3 DNA is TGTGCCAGCAGTCCGGACCCCCTTTACAATGAGCAGTTCTTC.

The chain is built from TRBV5-5 and TRBJ2-1; D gene uncertain. V gave up 2 bases and J gave up 4 bases, with 10 bases separating them. Germline V gene data show CDR1 as SGHKS and CDR2 as YYEKEE (reference sequence). The CDR3 extends over 14 amino acids. The CDR3 DNA follows: TGTGCCAGCAGCTTCGAGACCGGTTACAATGAGCAGTTCTTC. Translating gives CASSFETGYNEQFF.

This clonotype was recorded a few times. V gene TRBV11-1 combines with J gene TRBJ2-7, with D perhaps matching TRBD2 (5 bases). Germline V gene lookup returns CDR1 SGHAT and CDR2 FQDESV (reference sequence). This CDR3 comprises 13 residues. Trimming removed 3 bases at V and 2 bases at J, with 8 bases between. CDR3 residues: CASSFAGPYEQYF. CDR3 DNA sequence: TGTGCCAGCAGCTTTGCGGGTCCCTACGAGCAGTACTTC.

The CDR3 DNA is TGTGCCAGCAGTTACAGCGGGAGCTCCTACAATGAGCAGTTCTTC. This gives the protein CASSYSGSSYNEQFF. The chain has TRBV12-3 or TRBV12-4 and TRBJ2-1; 8 bases map to TRBD2. The CDR3 is 15 residues long. After removal of 4 bases from V and 0 bases from J, the junction contained 2 bases not matched to a gene.

This clonotype occurred many times. The chain employs TRBV30 and TRBJ1-1, with D tentatively TRBD1 (6 bases). Germline V gene sequence: CDR1 GTSNPN, CDR2 SVGIG (reference sequence). V was trimmed by 0 bases and J by 2 bases, leaving 10 bases between them. The CDR3 is 14 amino acids. The CDR3 region is CAWSVQGFNTEAFF. CDR3 DNA sequence: TGTGCCTGGAGTGTACAGGGATTCAACACTGAAGCTTTCTTT.

This chain joins TRBV6-1 and TRBJ2-2; 9 bases fit TRBD1. Trimming removed 7 bases from V and 3 bases from J; junction bases left unmatched: 9. Per germline, CDR1 MNHNS and CDR2 SASEGT. This CDR3 region has 16 residues. CDR3 sequence reads: CASNKQGATDTGELFF. The CDR3 DNA follows: TGTGCCAGCAACAAACAGGGGGCCACGGACACCGGGGAGCTGTTTTTT.

This clonotype has a count of ten or more. The genes are TRBV7-2 and TRBJ2-3; 12 bases are a match to TRBD2. CDR1 SGHTA and CDR2 FQGNSA come from the germline V gene. CDR3 length equals 16 residues. Unmatched junction bases numbered 5, after V lost 5 bases and J lost 2 bases. Here the CDR3 reads CASSTTSGRPTDTQYF. The CDR3 bases are TGTGCCAGCAGCACGACTAGCGGGAGACCCACAGATACGCAGTATTTT.

V gene TRBV28 combines with J gene TRBJ1-4, with D unclear. With 2 bases removed from V and 10 bases from J, the gap between germline ends came to 17 bases. Germline V CDR1 and CDR2: MDHEN, SYDVKM. The CDR3 length is 15 residues. CDR3 protein: CASSLPGRPLGKLFF. In DNA, the CDR3 is TGTGCCAGCAGTTTACCGGGCCGCCCTCTCGGAAAACTGTTTTTT.

This clonotype appeared once. The V gene is TRBV7-2, the J gene TRBJ2-1; the match to TRBD2 covers 7 bases. Germline CDR1 SGHTA, CDR2 FQGNSA. The CDR3 totals 15 residues. The V and J ends lost 5 bases and 0 bases, in that order; junction bases with no gene match: 4. CDR3 in amino acids: CASSIIAGSYNEQFF. DNA of the CDR3: TGTGCCAGCAGCATAATAGCGGGCTCCTACAATGAGCAGTTCTTC.